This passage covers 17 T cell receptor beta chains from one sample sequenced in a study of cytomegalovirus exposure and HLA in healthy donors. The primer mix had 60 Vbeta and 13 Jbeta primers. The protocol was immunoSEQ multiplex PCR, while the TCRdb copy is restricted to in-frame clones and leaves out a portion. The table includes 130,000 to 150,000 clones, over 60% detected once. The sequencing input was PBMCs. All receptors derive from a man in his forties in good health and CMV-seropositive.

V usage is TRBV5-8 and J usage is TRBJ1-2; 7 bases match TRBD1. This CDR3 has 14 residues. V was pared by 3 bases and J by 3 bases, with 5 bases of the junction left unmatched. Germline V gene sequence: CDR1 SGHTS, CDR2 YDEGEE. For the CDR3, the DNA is TGTGCCAGCAGCTGGGGGACAGCGGACTATGGCTACACCTTC. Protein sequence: CASSWGTADYGYTF.

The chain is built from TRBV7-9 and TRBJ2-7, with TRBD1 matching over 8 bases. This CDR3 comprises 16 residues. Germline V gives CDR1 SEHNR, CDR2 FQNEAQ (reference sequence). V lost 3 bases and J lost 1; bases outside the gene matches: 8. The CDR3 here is CASSFSGGSISYEQYF. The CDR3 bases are TGTGCCAGCAGCTTTTCAGGGGGCAGTATTTCCTACGAGCAGTACTTC.

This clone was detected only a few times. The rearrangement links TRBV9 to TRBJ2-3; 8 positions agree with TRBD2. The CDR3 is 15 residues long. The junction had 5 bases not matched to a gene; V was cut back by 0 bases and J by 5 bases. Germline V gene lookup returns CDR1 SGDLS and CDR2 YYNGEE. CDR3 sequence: CASSVGGGGRDTQYF. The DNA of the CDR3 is TGTGCCAGCAGCGTAGGGGGCGGGGGGCGAGATACGCAGTATTTT.

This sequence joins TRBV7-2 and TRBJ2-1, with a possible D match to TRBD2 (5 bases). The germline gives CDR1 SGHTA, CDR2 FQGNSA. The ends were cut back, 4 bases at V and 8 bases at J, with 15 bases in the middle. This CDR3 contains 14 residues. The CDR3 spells CASSYGRGRDEQFF. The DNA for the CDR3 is TGTGCCAGCAGCTACGGACGGGGAAGGGATGAGCAGTTCTTC.

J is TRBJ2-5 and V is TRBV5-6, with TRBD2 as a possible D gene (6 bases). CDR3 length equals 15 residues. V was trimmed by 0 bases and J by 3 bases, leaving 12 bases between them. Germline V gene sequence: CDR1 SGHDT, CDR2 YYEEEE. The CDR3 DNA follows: TGTGCCAGCAGCTTGGCCGGATCGGGGGAAGAGACCCAGTACTTC. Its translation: CASSLAGSGEETQYF.

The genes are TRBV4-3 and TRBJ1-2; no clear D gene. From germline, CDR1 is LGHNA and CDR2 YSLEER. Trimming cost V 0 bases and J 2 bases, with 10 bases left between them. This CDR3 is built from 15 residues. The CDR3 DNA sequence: TGCGCCAGCAGCCAAGATCTGGCGGTAAACTATGGCTACACCTTC. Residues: CASSQDLAVNYGYTF.

The CDR3 loop reads CASSRQGSLGVPYEQYF. CDR3 DNA sequence: TGTGCCAGCAGCCGACAGGGATCCCTAGGAGTGCCCTACGAGCAGTACTTC. V gene TRBV7-2 combines with J gene TRBJ2-7, with TRBD1 matching 7 bases. Germline V lookup: CDR1 SGHTA, CDR2 FQGNSA. The CDR3 is made up of 17 amino acids. The trim removed 5 bases at V and 2 bases at J, leaving 15 bases unmatched.

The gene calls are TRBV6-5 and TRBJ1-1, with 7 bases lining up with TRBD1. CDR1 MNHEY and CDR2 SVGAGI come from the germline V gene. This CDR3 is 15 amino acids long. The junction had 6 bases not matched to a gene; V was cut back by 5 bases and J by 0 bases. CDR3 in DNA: TGTGCCAGCAGTCCAAAGGACAGGTTGAACACTGAAGCTTTCTTT. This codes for CASSPKDRLNTEAFF.

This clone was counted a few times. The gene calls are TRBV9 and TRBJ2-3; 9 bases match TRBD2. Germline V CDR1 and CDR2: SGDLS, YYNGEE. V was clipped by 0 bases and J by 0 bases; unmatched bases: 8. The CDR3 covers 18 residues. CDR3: CASSVGPSGTTSTDTQYF. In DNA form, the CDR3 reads TGTGCCAGCAGCGTAGGGCCTAGCGGGACAACTAGCACAGATACGCAGTATTTT. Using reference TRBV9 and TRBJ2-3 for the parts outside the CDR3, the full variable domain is DSGVTQTPKHLITATGQRVTLRCSPRSGDLSVYWYQQSLDQGLQFLIQYYNGEERAKGNILERFSAQQFPDLHSELNLSSLELGDSALYFCASSVGPSGTTSTDTQYFGPGTRLTVL.

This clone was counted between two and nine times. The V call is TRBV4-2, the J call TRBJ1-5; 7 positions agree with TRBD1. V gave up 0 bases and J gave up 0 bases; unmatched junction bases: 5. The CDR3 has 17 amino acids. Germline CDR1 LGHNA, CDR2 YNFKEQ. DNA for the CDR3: TGTGCCAGCAGCCAAGATGGGGGACAGCCTAGCAATCAGCCCCAGCATTTT. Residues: CASSQDGGQPSNQPQHF.

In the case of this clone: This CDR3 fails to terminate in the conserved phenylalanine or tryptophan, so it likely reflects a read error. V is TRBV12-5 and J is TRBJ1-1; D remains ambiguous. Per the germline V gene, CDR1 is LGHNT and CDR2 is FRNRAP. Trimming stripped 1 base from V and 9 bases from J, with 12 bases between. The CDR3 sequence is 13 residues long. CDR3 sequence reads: CASGLGIQNQAFV. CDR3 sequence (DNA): TGTGCTAGTGGTTTGGGGATACAGAATCAAGCTTTCGTT.

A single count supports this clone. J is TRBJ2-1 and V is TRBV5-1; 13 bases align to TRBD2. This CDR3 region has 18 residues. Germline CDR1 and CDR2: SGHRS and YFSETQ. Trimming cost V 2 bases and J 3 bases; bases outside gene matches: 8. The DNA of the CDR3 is TGCGCCAGCAGCTTAACTAGCGGGGGGGCCGGTCTCTACAATGAGCAGTTCTTC. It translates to CASSLTSGGAGLYNEQFF.

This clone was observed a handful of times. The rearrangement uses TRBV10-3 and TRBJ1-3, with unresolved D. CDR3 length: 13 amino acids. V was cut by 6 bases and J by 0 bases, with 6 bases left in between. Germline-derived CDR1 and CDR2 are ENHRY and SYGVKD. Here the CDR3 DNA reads TGTGCCATCAGGGGCCTCTCTGGAAACACCATATATTTT. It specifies CAIRGLSGNTIYF.

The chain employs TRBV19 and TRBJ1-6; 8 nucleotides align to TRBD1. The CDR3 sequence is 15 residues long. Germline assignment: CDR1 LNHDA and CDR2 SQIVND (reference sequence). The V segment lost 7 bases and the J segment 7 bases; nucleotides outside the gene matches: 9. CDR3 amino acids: CASTTTPGGNSPLHF. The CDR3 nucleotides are TGTGCCAGTACTACGACCCCAGGGGGCAATTCACCCCTCCACTTT.

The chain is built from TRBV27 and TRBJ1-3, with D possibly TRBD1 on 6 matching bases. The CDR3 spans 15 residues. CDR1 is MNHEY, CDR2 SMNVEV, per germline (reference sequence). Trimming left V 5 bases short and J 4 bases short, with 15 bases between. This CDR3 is CASSSIPTGGNTIYF. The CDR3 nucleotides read TGTGCCAGCAGTAGCATACCTACAGGGGGAAACACCATATATTTT.

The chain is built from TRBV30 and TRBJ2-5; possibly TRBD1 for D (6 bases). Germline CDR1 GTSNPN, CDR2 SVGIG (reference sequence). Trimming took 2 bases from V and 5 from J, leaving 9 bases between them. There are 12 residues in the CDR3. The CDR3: CAWSIQGETQYF. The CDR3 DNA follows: TGTGCCTGGAGTATTCAGGGGGAGACCCAGTACTTC.

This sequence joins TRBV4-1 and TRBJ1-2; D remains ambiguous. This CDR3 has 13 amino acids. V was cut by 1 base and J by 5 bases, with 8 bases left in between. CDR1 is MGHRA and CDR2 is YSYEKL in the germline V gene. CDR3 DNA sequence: TGCGCCAGCAGCCAAGTCACCGAGTATGGCTACACCTTC. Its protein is CASSQVTEYGYTF.